The TCR beta chain described here comes from a study of glioma-infiltrating T cells. Amplification of TCR alpha and beta CDR3 regions from RNA used iRepertoire nested multiplex PCR. TCRdb re-derived calls from the multiplex PCR reads in MiXCR, one entry per CDR3 protein. The sample shows around 350,000 distinct CDR3 sequences, around 45% of them seen only once. To note about this clonotype: Antigen: not known.

Study outcomes and limitations: Shared blood CDR3 signature motifs marked patients with low tissue-blood divergence.

V lost 5 bases, J lost 2 bases, and 8 bases stayed unmatched. This CDR3 spans 16 amino acids. CDR1 and CDR2 (germline): SGHTA, FQGNSA. The chain is built from TRBV7-2 and TRBJ2-3; 9 positions agree with TRBD2. The sequence came from a human donor with low-grade glioma or glioblastoma, undergoing nonglioma brain surgery, or in good health (not recorded which). The source material was glioma tissue, nonneoplastic brain tissue, or PBMCs (not recorded which). The chain's CDR3 is CASSPRLAAYTDTQYF. CDR3 coding DNA: TGTGCCAGCAGCCCCCGACTAGCGGCCTACACAGATACGCAGTATTTT.